Listed below are T cell receptor beta chains from one sample, sequenced in a study of PD-1 blockade in classical Hodgkin lymphoma. Sequenced by immunoSEQ multiplex PCR; TCRdb stores in-frame clones only, minus some. The data show some 49,000 clones, roughly 88% seen once. The source material was peripheral blood mononuclear cells (PBMCs). The receptors here all came from a human donor with classical Hodgkin lymphoma. Both conserved end residues are part of each CDR3. Each record gives: CDR3 protein, CDR3 DNA, V gene, J gene, D gene, clone size. A D gene is named only where the DNA matches it firmly. For some rows the clone size is stated as once, few or many, or as a class when expanded; others skip it.

CDR3: CASTGPGDSNQPQHF
DNA: TGTGCCAGTACTGGGCCGGGCGATAGCAATCAGCCCCAGCATTTT
V: TRBV19
J: TRBJ1-5
D: .
size: .

CDR3: CSVRTSGNEQYF
DNA: TGCAGCGTGCGGACTAGCGGCAACGAGCAGTACTTC
V: TRBV29-1
J: TRBJ2-7
D: TRBD2
size: .

CDR3: CASSLTPGQGGPAFF
DNA: TGTGCCAGCAGTCTTACTCCGGGACAGGGTGGTCCAGCTTTCTTT
V: TRBV27
J: TRBJ1-1
D: TRBD1
size: .

CDR3: CASSFVAGPPYNEQFF
DNA: TGTGCCAGCAGCTTCGTAGCGGGACCTCCCTACAATGAGCAGTTCTTC
V: TRBV5-8
J: TRBJ2-1
D: TRBD2
size: few

CDR3: CASSSDRGRDTGELFF
DNA: TGTGCCAGCAGCTCTGACAGGGGGCGGGACACCGGGGAGCTGTTTTTT
V: TRBV5-6
J: TRBJ2-2
D: TRBD1
size: .

CDR3: CASRTPGLTNYGYTF
DNA: TGTGCCAGTAGAACACCGGGACTGACTAACTATGGCTACACCTTC
V: TRBV19
J: TRBJ1-2
D: .
size: few

CDR3: CASSLGYTEAFF
DNA: TGTGCCAGCAGCTTAGGTTACACTGAAGCTTTCTTT
V: TRBV7-2
J: TRBJ1-1
D: .
size: .

CDR3: CAQRGTGNTIYF
DNA: TGTGCCCAGAGGGGGACTGGAAACACCATATATTTT
V: TRBV2
J: TRBJ1-3
D: .
size: .

CDR3: CASASGPDTQYF
DNA: TGCGCCAGCGCATCAGGGCCAGATACGCAGTATTTT
V: TRBV4-1
J: TRBJ2-3
D: .
size: once

CDR3: CASSEGTSTDTQYF
DNA: TGCGCCAGCAGCGAGGGGACTAGCACAGATACGCAGTATTTT
V: TRBV5-1
J: TRBJ2-3
D: .
size: once

CDR3: CASSSGPPERETQYF
DNA: TGCGCCAGCAGTTCCGGGCCCCCGGAACGGGAGACCCAGTACTTC
V: TRBV5-1
J: TRBJ2-5
D: .
size: .

CDR3: CASKLRANTEAFF
DNA: TGCGCCAGCAAACTGAGGGCGAACACTGAAGCTTTCTTT
V: TRBV5-1
J: TRBJ1-1
D: .
size: .

CDR3: CAISEAFLGTGAYEQYF
DNA: TGTGCCATCAGTGAGGCATTTCTCGGGACAGGGGCCTACGAGCAGTACTTC
V: TRBV10-3
J: TRBJ2-7
D: TRBD1
size: .

CDR3: CASSLGQGSTGELFF
DNA: TGCGCCAGCAGCTTGGGGCAGGGAAGCACCGGGGAGCTGTTTTTT
V: TRBV5-1
J: TRBJ2-2
D: .
size: .

CDR3: CASTRIAGGLYEQYF
DNA: TGTGCCAGCACGAGGATAGCGGGAGGGTTGTACGAGCAGTACTTC
V: TRBV21-1
J: TRBJ2-7
D: .
size: .

CDR3: CASSLQGDTGELFF
DNA: TGCGCCAGCAGCTTGCAAGGGGACACCGGGGAGCTGTTTTTT
V: TRBV5-1
J: TRBJ2-2
D: .
size: .

CDR3: CASSPTTVSTGANVLTF
DNA: TGTGCCAGCAGCCCGACGACTGTATCCACTGGGGCCAACGTCCTGACTTTC
V: TRBV7-9
J: TRBJ2-6
D: .
size: .

CDR3: CASSQDSARQQPQHF
DNA: TGCGCCAGCAGCCAAGATTCGGCCCGGCAACAGCCCCAGCATTTT
V: TRBV4-1
J: TRBJ1-5
D: .
size: .

CDR3: CASSQWGGSEAFF
DNA: TGCGCCAGCAGCCAATGGGGGGGCTCTGAAGCTTTCTTT
V: TRBV5-1
J: TRBJ1-1
D: .
size: .

CDR3: CAGNRKTDTQYF
DNA: TGTGCCGGAAACAGAAAGACAGATACGCAGTATTTT
V: TRBV7-2
J: TRBJ2-3
D: .
size: .

CDR3: CASSPHLAGWDIQYF
DNA: TGTGCCAGCAGCCCGCATCTAGCGGGGTGGGACATTCAGTACTTC
V: TRBV11-2
J: TRBJ2-4
D: TRBD2
size: .

CDR3: CSARGGDIRAF
DNA: TGCAGTGCTAGAGGTGGGGACATACGGGCCTTC
V: TRBV20-1
J: TRBJ1-2
D: .
size: .

CDR3: CASSLLFGSNTEAFF
DNA: TGTGCCAGCAGCTTGCTATTCGGATCGAACACTGAAGCTTTCTTT
V: TRBV5-6
J: TRBJ1-1
D: .
size: once

CDR3: CASSRWTSGYNEQFF
DNA: TGTGCCAGCAGCCGCTGGACTAGCGGTTACAATGAGCAGTTCTTC
V: TRBV14
J: TRBJ2-1
D: TRBD2
size: .

CDR3: CASSYYRTLWANVLTF
DNA: TGTGCCAGCAGCTACTACAGGACACTCTGGGCCAACGTCCTGACTTTC
V: TRBV7-9
J: TRBJ2-6
D: .
size: .

CDR3: CASSLDLSSYNEQFF
DNA: TGCGCCAGCAGCTTAGACCTGAGCTCCTACAATGAGCAGTTCTTC
V: TRBV5-1
J: TRBJ2-1
D: .
size: .

CDR3: CASSLETGNTEAFF
DNA: TGTGCCAGCAGCTTGGAGACGGGGAACACTGAAGCTTTCTTT
V: TRBV5-4
J: TRBJ1-1
D: .
size: .

CDR3: CASSMTGAVTGELFF
DNA: TGTGCCAGTAGTATGACAGGGGCCGTCACCGGGGAGCTGTTTTTT
V: TRBV19
J: TRBJ2-2
D: TRBD1
size: once

CDR3: CASIGAKGNTIYF
DNA: TGTGCCAGCATCGGGGCGAAGGGAAACACCATATATTTT
V: TRBV2
J: TRBJ1-3
D: .
size: few

CDR3: CASATRWEGLHSYGELFF
DNA: TGTGCCAGCGCCACTCGGTGGGAGGGCCTCCATTCATACGGGGAGCTGTTTTTT
V: TRBV28
J: TRBJ2-2
D: TRBD2
size: .

CDR3: CSVETGRGSNQPQHF
DNA: TGCAGCGTTGAGACAGGGCGGGGAAGCAATCAGCCCCAGCATTTT
V: TRBV29-1
J: TRBJ1-5
D: TRBD1
size: .

CDR3: CASKNTGYTEAFF
DNA: TGTGCCAGTAAAAATACAGGCTACACTGAAGCTTTCTTT
V: TRBV19
J: TRBJ1-1
D: .
size: .

CDR3: CAISGTSGNTDTQYF
DNA: TGTGCCATCAGTGGGACTAGCGGGAACACAGATACGCAGTATTTT
V: TRBV10-3
J: TRBJ2-3
D: TRBD2
size: .

CDR3: CASSFGLAGLQETQYF
DNA: TGTGCCAGCAGCTTTGGACTAGCGGGACTCCAAGAGACCCAGTACTTC
V: TRBV7-9
J: TRBJ2-5
D: TRBD2
size: .

CDR3: CASSISNQPQHF
DNA: TGTGCCAGTAGTATAAGCAATCAGCCCCAGCATTTT
V: TRBV19
J: TRBJ1-5
D: .
size: .

CDR3: CASSIMTSGTQETQYF
DNA: TGTGCCAGTAGTATTATGACTAGCGGTACGCAAGAGACCCAGTACTTC
V: TRBV19
J: TRBJ2-5
D: TRBD2
size: .

CDR3: CASRSTNLNNNEQFF
DNA: TGTGCCAGTAGATCTACCAATCTGAATAATAATGAGCAGTTCTTC
V: TRBV19
J: TRBJ2-1
D: .
size: .

CDR3: CASWRDTGNTIYF
DNA: TGTGCCAGCTGGCGGGACACAGGGAACACCATATATTTT
V: TRBV28
J: TRBJ1-3
D: .
size: .

CDR3: CARSQGPPGHPNTGELFF
DNA: TGTGCCAGAAGCCAAGGGCCCCCGGGACACCCGAACACCGGGGAGCTGTTTTTT
V: TRBV5-3
J: TRBJ2-2
D: .
size: .

CDR3: CASQDGTYGYTF
DNA: TGTGCCAGCCAGGACGGCACCTATGGCTACACCTTC
V: TRBV19
J: TRBJ1-2
D: .
size: .

CDR3: CATSGPVREDGYTF
DNA: TGTGCCACCAGCGGCCCTGTCAGGGAGGATGGCTACACCTTC
V: TRBV15
J: TRBJ1-2
D: .
size: .

CDR3: CASSIGTSGTGTGELFF
DNA: TGCGCCAGCAGCATAGGGACTAGCGGGACGGGAACCGGGGAGCTGTTTTTT
V: TRBV5-1
J: TRBJ2-2
D: TRBD2
size: .

CDR3: CATSRDRGPGNTIYF
DNA: TGTGCCACCAGCAGGGACAGGGGGCCTGGAAACACCATATATTTT
V: TRBV15
J: TRBJ1-3
D: TRBD1
size: .

CDR3: CASSLESFTEAFF
DNA: TGTGCCAGCAGCCTGGAGAGCTTCACTGAAGCTTTCTTT
V: TRBV6-1
J: TRBJ1-1
D: .
size: once

CDR3: CAGRRETQYF
DNA: TGTGCCGGGAGAAGGGAGACCCAGTACTTC
V: TRBV30
J: TRBJ2-5
D: .
size: .

CDR3: CASNRWQETQYF
DNA: TGTGCCAGCAACAGGTGGCAAGAGACCCAGTACTTC
V: TRBV28
J: TRBJ2-5
D: .
size: .

CDR3: CASSYRQGAGNTIYF
DNA: TGTGCCAGCAGTTACAGGCAGGGGGCGGGAAACACCATATATTTT
V: TRBV6-5
J: TRBJ1-3
D: TRBD1
size: .

CDR3: CASSEGQGAKDGELFF
DNA: TGTGCCAGCAGTGAGGGTCAGGGGGCAAAAGACGGGGAGCTGTTTTTT
V: TRBV2
J: TRBJ2-2
D: TRBD1
size: .

CDR3: CAISIQNYGYTF
DNA: TGTGCCATCAGTATACAGAACTATGGCTACACCTTC
V: TRBV10-3
J: TRBJ1-2
D: .
size: .

CDR3: CASSPTGTSIHEQFF
DNA: TGTGCCAGCAGTCCTACCGGGACTAGCATCCATGAGCAGTTCTTC
V: TRBV14
J: TRBJ2-1
D: TRBD2
size: .